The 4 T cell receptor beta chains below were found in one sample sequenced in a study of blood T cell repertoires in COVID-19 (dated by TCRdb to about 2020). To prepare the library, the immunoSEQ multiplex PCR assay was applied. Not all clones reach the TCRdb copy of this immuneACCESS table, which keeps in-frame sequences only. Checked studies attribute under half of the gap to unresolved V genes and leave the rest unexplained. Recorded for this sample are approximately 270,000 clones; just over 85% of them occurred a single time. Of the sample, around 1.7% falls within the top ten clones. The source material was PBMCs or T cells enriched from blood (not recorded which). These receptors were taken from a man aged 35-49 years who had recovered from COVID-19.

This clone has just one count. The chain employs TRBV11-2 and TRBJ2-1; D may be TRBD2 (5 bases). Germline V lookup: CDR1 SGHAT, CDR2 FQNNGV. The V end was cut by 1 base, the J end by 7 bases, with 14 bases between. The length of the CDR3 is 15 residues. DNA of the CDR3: TGTGCCAGCAGCTTAGGTCCCGACTACCCAAATGAGCAGTTCTTC. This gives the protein CASSLGPDYPNEQFF. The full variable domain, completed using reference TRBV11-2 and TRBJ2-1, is EAGVAQSPRYKIIEKRQSVAFWCNPISGHATLYWYQQILGQGPKLLIQFQNNGVVDDSQLPKDRFSAERLKGVDSTLKIQPAKLEDSAVYLCASSLGPDYPNEQFFGPGTRLTVL.

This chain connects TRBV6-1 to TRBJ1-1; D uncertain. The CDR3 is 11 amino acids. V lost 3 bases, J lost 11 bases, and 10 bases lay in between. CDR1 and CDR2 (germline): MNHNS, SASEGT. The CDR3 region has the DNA TGTGCCAGCAGTGAGGCCCTCGGGGCTTTCTTT. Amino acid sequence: CASSEALGAFF.

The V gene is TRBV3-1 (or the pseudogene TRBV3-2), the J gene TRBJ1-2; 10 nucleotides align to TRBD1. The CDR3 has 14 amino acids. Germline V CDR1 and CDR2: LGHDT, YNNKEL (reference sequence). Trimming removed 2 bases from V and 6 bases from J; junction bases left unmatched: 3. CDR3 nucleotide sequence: TGTGCCAGCAGCCAAACGACAGGGGGCCATGGCTACACCTTC. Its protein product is CASSQTTGGHGYTF.

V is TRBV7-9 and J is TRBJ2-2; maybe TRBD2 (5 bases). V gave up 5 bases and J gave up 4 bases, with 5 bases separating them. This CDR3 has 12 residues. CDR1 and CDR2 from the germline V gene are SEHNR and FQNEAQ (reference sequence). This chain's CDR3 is CASSAGTGELFF. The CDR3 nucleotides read TGTGCCAGCAGCGCGGGCACCGGGGAGCTGTTTTTT.